This T cell receptor (beta chain) was documented in a study of blood T cells in healthy people across ages. In its sample, this clonotype was seen a few times. Primers used in a second PCR of roughly 7 to 12 cycles were a sample-barcoded 5' primer and a J-beta primer mix. TCRdb re-analysed the 5' RACE reads in MiXCR, keeping a single row per CDR3 protein. The sample has 1.8 million or so distinct CDR3 sequences, approximately 40% seen once. This receptor was taken from a human donor in good health. The specimen sequenced was blood.

As DNA, the CDR3 is TGTGCCAGCAGTGGATATTCCGCGGATACGCAGTATTTT. Translated: CASSGYSADTQYF. The chain links TRBV6-6 to TRBJ2-3, with D uncertain. Germline V lookup: CDR1 MNHNY, CDR2 SVGAGI (reference sequence). The CDR3 consists of 13 residues. Trimming shortened V by 5 bases and J by 6 bases, and 12 bases separated the two germline ends.